This paragraph covers one T cell receptor (beta chain) sequence. Its antigen is as yet unknown. With V trimmed by 3 bases and J by 4 bases, 3 bases remained unmatched. Germline CDR1 LNHNV, CDR2 YYDKDF (reference sequence). This CDR3 spans 15 amino acids. The sample comes from a study of shared clonotypes between healthy human individuals. Broader study findings: Donors were few, which limited the genetic and exposure-history diversity represented. A reduction in generation probabilities was seen for non-shared clonotypes relative to those shared by all four donors.

Original analysis: Quality scores were absent from the junction-only immunoSEQ sequences, so filtering differed. Clones were read by immunoSEQ multiplex PCR, and TCRdb kept only the in-frame ones, dropping some. Clone size and V and J calls were adopted from that table, with D and trimming inferred from the DNA. The table has over 2 million clones, about 90% seen once; the top ten hold around 0.38%. Sequencing was done on a sample of naive CD4+ T cells from PBMCs. The subset was: CD45RA+ positively selected. This clonotype was obtained from a young man in good health. Some clones in this sample may be carry-over from other donors' samples. V is TRBV15 and J is TRBJ2-3, with 11 bases aligning to TRBD2. The DNA of the CDR3 is TGTGCCACCAGCAGGCTAGCGGGAGGAGCAGATACGCAGTATTTT. Its protein is CATSRLAGGADTQYF.